A selection of T cell receptor beta chains follows, all from one sample in a study of cytomegalovirus exposure and HLA in healthy donors. Data came from immunoSEQ multiplex PCR; TCRdb stores just in-frame clones and leaves some out. The table lists under 300,000 clones, 84% of them singletons. The sequenced sample consisted of PBMCs. The receptors stem from a woman in her thirties or forties in good health and CMV-seropositive. CDR3s include the opening cysteine and the closing phenylalanine or tryptophan. The D gene is left open where the match is weak. The listing skips clone size in some rows; elsewhere it reads once, few, many or a size class.

D gene	V gene	clone size	J gene	CDR3 DNA	CDR3 protein
TRBD2	TRBV30	-	TRBJ2-1	TGTGCCTGTACCCGAGCTAGCGGAGCTTTGGGCCCCTCCTACAATGAGCAGTTCTTC	CACTRASGALGPSYNEQFF
TRBD2	TRBV7-9	-	TRBJ2-1	TGTGCCAGCAGCGCAGGGACTAGCGTTCGAACGAATGAGCAGTTCTTC	CASSAGTSVRTNEQFF
-	TRBV7-2	-	TRBJ1-1	TGTGCCAGCAGCTTGACGGGATGGACTGAAGCTTTCTTT	CASSLTGWTEAFF
TRBD1	TRBV9	-	TRBJ1-1	TGTGCCAGCAGCCCTCAGGGACAGGGGGCCATTGAAGCTTTCTTT	CASSPQGQGAIEAFF
TRBD2	TRBV5-6	-	TRBJ2-1	TGTGCCAGCAGCTCGTTGGCCCCCCTAGCGGTAAATGAGCAGTTCTTC	CASSSLAPLAVNEQFF
-	TRBV28	-	TRBJ1-5	TGTGCCAGCAGTTCAGGCCAGGGTTGGGGACAGCCCCAGCATTTT	CASSSGQGWGQPQHF
TRBD2	TRBV5-4	-	TRBJ2-3	TGTGCCAGCAGCGAGGGACTAGCGATCCCTAGCACAGATACGCAGTATTTT	CASSEGLAIPSTDTQYF
TRBD2	TRBV30	-	TRBJ2-1	TGTGCCTGGAGTGACACTAGCGGGAGGCCCATGGGTGAGCAGTTCTTC	CAWSDTSGRPMGEQFF
-	TRBV9	-	TRBJ1-5	TGTGCCAGCAGCGTAGGGGGCACTCAGCCCCAGCATTTT	CASSVGGTQPQHF
-	TRBV14	-	TRBJ2-3	TGTGCCAGCAGCCTGGACAGCAACACAGATACGCAGTATTTT	CASSLDSNTDTQYF
-	TRBV7-2	-	TRBJ1-6	TGTGCCAGCAGCCCTGAGGCCCTTAATTCACCCCTCCACTTT	CASSPEALNSPLHF
TRBD1	TRBV7-9	-	TRBJ2-7	TGTGCCAGCAGCTTAGTAGCAGGGGGCGGCGGGTCCTACGAGCAGTACTTC	CASSLVAGGGGSYEQYF
-	TRBV4-3	once	TRBJ1-2	TGCGCCAGCAGCCAAGATGCAGGGCGGTATAATGGCTACACCTTC	CASSQDAGRYNGYTF
TRBD2	TRBV5-1	-	TRBJ2-7	TGCGCCAGCAGCTTGGTCACTAGCGGATCCTACGAGCAGTACTTC	CASSLVTSGSYEQYF
TRBD2	TRBV14	few	TRBJ2-3	TGTGCCAGCAGCCAAGTGGGAACGGAGCGGGAGGCCCAGACGGGTACGCAGTATTTT	CASSQVGTEREAQTGTQYF
TRBD2	TRBV7-2	once	TRBJ2-7	TGTGCCAGCAGCCGTCTAGCGGGGAGCTACGAGCAGTACTTC	CASSRLAGSYEQYF
TRBD1	TRBV9	-	TRBJ1-2	TGTGCCAGCAGCCCCGGGACAGGGGTACGTGGCTACACCTTC	CASSPGTGVRGYTF
-	TRBV4-1	-	TRBJ1-4	TGCGCCAGCAGCCAAGATCAAGGGCAGGGGATCACTAATGAAAAACTGTTTTTT	CASSQDQGQGITNEKLFF
-	TRBV7-3	-	TRBJ1-1	TGTGCCAGCAGCTTAACAGGAGGGGGGGCTGAAGCTTTCTTT	CASSLTGGGAEAFF
-	TRBV29-1	-	TRBJ2-7	TGCAGCGTCCGCACAGAATACGAGCAGTACTTC	CSVRTEYEQYF
TRBD2	TRBV6-1	-	TRBJ2-1	TGTGCCAGCAGTGAGCCCACCACGGGACTAGCGCCTTCCTACAATGAGCAGTTCTTC	CASSEPTTGLAPSYNEQFF
-	TRBV7-3	-	TRBJ2-7	TGTGCCAGCAGCCTTACTAGGAACTCCTACGAGCAGTACTTC	CASSLTRNSYEQYF
TRBD1	TRBV11-3	-	TRBJ1-2	TGTGCCAGCAGCTTAGTTACAGGGGCCAGAGATGGCTACACCTTC	CASSLVTGARDGYTF
TRBD2	TRBV6-4	few	TRBJ2-2	TGTGCCAGCAGTGCTAGCGGGAACACCGGGGAGCTGTTTTTT	CASSASGNTGELFF